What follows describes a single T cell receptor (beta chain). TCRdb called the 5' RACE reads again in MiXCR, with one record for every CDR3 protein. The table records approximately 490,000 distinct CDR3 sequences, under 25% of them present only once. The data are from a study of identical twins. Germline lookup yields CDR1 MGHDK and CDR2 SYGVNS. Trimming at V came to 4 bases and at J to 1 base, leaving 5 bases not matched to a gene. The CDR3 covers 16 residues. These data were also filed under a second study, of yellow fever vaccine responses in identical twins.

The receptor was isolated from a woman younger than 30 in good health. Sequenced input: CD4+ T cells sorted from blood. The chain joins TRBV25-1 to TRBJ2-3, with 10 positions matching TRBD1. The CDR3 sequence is CASSGQGALGTDTQYF. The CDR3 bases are TGTGCCAGCAGTGGACAGGGGGCGCTGGGCACAGATACGCAGTATTTT.